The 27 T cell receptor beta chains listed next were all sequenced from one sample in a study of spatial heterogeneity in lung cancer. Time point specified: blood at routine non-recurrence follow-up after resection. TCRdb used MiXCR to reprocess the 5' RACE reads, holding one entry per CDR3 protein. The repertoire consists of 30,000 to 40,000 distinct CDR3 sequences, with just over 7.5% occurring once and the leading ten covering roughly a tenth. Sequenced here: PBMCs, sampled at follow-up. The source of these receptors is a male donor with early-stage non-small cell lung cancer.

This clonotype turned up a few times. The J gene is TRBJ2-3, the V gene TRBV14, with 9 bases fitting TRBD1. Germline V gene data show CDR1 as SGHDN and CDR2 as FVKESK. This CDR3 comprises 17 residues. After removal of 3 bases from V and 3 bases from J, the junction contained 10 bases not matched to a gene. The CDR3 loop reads CASSQFSDRGKTDTQYF. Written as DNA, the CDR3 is TGTGCCAGCAGCCAGTTTTCGGACAGGGGAAAGACAGATACGCAGTATTTT.

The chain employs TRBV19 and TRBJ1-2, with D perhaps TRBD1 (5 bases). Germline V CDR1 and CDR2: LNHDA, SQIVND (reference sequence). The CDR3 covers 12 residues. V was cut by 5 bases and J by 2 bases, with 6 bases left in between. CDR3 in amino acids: CASSEGNYGYTF. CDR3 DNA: TGTGCCAGTAGTGAGGGGAACTATGGCTACACCTTC.

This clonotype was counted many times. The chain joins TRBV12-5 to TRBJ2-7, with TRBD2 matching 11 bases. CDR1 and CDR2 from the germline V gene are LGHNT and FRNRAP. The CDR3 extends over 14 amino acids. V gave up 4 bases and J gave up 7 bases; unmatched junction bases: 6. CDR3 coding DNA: TGTGCTAGTGGTTCTACTAGCGGGGGTGGTGAGCAGTACTTC. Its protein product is CASGSTSGGGEQYF.

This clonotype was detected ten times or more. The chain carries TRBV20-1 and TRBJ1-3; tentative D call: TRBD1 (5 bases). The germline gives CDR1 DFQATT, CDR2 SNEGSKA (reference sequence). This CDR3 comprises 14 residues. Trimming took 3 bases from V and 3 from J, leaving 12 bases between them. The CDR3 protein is CSASRGSDGNTIYF. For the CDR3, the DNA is TGCAGTGCTAGTCGGGGGAGTGATGGAAACACCATATATTTT.

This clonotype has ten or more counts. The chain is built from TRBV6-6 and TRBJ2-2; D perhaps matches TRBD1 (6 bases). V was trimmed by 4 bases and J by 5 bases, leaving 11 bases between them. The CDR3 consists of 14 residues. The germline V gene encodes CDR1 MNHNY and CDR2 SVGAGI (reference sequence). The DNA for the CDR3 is TGTGCCAGCAGTTCGAACAGGGAGACCGGGGAGCTGTTTTTT. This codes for CASSSNRETGELFF.

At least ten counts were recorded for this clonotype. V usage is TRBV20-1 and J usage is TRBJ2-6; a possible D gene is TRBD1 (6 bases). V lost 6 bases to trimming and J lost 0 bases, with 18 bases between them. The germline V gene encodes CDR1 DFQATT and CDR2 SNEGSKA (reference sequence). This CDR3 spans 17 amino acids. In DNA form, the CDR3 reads TGCAGTGCGAACCATGTGGGGGCGTTCTCTGGGGCCAACGTCCTGACTTTC. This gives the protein CSANHVGAFSGANVLTF.

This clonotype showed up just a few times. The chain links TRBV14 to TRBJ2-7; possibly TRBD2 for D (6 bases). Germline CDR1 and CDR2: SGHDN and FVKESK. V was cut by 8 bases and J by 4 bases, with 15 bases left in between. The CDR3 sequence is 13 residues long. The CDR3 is CASSPGLRYEQYF. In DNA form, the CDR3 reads TGTGCCAGCTCCCCGGGACTTAGATACGAGCAGTACTTC. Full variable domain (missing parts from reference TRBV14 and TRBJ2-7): EAGVTQFPSHSVIEKGQTVTLRCDPISGHDNLYWYRRVMGKEIKFLLHFVKESKQDESGMPNNRFLAERTGGTYSTLKVQPAELEDSGVYFCASSPGLRYEQYFGPGTRLTVT.

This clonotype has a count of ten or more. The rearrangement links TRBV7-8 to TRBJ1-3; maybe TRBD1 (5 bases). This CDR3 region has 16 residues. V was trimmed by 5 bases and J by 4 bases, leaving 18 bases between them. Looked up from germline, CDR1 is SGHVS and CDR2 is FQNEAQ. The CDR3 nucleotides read TGTGCCAGCAGCGGGTCCAGGGTGACGCACGGAAACACCATATATTTT. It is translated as CASSGSRVTHGNTIYF. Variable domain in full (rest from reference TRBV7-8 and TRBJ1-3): GAGVSQSPRYKVAKRGQDVALRCDPISGHVSLFWYQQALGQGPEFLTYFQNEAQLDKSGLPSDRFFAERPEGSVSTLKIQRTQQEDSAVYLCASSGSRVTHGNTIYFGEGSWLTVV.

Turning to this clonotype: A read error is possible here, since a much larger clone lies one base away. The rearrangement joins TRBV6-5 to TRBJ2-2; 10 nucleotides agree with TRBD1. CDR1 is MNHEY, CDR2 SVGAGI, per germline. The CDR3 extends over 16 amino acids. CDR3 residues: CVSTLGTGVDTGELFF. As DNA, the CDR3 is TGTGTCAGCACTTTAGGGACAGGGGTCGACACCGGGGAGCTGTTTTTT.

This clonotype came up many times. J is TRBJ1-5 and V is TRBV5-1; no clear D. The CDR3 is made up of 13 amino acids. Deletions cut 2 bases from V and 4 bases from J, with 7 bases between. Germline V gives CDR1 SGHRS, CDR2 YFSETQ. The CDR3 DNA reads TGCGCCAGCAGCTTTGACGGAAATCAGCCCCAGCATTTT. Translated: CASSFDGNQPQHF.

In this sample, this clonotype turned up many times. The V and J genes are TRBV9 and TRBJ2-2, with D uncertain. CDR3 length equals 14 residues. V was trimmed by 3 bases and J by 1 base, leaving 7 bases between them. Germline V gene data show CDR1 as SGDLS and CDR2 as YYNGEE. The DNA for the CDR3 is TGTGCCAGCAGCGCATGGGGGAACACCGGGGAGCTGTTTTTT. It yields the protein CASSAWGNTGELFF. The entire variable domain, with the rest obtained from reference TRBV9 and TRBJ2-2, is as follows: DSGVTQTPKHLITATGQRVTLRCSPRSGDLSVYWYQQSLDQGLQFLIQYYNGEERAKGNILERFSAQQFPDLHSELNLSSLELGDSALYFCASSAWGNTGELFFGEGSRLTVL.

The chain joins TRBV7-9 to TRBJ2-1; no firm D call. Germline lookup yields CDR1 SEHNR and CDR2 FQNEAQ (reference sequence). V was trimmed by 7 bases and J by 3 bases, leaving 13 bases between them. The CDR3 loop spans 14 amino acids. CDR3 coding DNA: TGTGCCAGCAACGAAGATCGTAACTACAATGAGCAGTTCTTC. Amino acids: CASNEDRNYNEQFF.

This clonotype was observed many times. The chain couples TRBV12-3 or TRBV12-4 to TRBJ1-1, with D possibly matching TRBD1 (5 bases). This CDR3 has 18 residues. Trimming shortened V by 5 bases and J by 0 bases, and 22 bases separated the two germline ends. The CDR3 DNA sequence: TGTGCCAGCAGTCGAGGGCTTGGCCTCGGGGGGGTGAACACTGAAGCTTTCTTT. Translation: CASSRGLGLGGVNTEAFF.

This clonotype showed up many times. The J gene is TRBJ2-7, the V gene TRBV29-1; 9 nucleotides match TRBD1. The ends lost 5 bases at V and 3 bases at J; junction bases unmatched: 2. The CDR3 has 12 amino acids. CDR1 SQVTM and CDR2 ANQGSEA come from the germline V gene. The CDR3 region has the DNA TGCAGCGTTCCGGGACAGGGCTACGAGCAGTACTTC. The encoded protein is CSVPGQGYEQYF.

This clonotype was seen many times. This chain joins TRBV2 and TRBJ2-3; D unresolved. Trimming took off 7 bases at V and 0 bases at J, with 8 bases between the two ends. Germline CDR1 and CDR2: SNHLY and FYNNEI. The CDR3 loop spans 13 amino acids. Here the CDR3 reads CASKMGSTDTQYF. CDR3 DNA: TGTGCCAGCAAAATGGGTAGCACAGATACGCAGTATTTT.

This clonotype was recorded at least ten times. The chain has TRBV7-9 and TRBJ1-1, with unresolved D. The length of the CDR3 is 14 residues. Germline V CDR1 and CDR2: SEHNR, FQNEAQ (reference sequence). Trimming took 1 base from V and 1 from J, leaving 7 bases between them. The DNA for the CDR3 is TGTGCCAGCAGCTTAGTTCTCGGGAACACTGAAGCTTTCTTT. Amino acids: CASSLVLGNTEAFF.

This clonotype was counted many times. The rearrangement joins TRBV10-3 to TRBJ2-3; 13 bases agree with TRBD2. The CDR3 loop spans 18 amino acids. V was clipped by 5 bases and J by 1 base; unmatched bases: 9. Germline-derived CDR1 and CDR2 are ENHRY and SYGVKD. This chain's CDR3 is CAISKGLAGARGTDTQYF. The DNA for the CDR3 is TGTGCCATCAGTAAAGGACTAGCGGGGGCCAGGGGCACAGATACGCAGTATTTT.

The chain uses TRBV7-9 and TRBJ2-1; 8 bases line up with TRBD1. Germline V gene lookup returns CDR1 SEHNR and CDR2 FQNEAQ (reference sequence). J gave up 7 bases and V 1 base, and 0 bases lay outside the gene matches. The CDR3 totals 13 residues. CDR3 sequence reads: CASSLDRGNEQFF. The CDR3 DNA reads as TGTGCCAGCAGCTTAGACAGGGGGAATGAGCAGTTCTTC.

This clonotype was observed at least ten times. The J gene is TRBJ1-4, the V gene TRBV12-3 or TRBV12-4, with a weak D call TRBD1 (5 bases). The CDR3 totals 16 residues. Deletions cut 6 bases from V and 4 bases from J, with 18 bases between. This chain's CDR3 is CASSSPSGTDNEKLFF. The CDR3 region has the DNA TGTGCCAGCAGCTCACCCTCCGGGACGGATAATGAAAAACTGTTTTTT.

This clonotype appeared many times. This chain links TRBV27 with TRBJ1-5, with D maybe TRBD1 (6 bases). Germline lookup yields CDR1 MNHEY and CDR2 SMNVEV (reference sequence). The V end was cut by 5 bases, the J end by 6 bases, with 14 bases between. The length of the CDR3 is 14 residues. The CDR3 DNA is TGTGCCAGCAGTCCAGGGGTAGGCGGTCAGCCCCAGCATTTT. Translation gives CASSPGVGGQPQHF.

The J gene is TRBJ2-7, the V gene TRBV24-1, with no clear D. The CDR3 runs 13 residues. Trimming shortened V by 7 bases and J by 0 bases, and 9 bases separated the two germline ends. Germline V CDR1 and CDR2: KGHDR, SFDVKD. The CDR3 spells CATSDGSSYEQYF. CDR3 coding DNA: TGTGCCACCAGCGACGGAAGCTCCTACGAGCAGTACTTC.

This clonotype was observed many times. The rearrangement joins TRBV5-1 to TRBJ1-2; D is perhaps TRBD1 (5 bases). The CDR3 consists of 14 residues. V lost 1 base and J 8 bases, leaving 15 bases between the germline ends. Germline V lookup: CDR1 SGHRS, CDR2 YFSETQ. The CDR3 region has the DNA TGCGCCAGCAGCTTGTTAGGGACGGAAGGGGGCTACACCTTC. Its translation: CASSLLGTEGGYTF.

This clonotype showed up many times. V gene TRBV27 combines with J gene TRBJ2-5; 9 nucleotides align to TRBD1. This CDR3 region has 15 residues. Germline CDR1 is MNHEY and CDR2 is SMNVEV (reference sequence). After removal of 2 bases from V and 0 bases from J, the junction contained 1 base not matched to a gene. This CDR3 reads CASSLGTGYQETQYF. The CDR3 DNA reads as TGTGCCAGCAGTTTAGGGACAGGGTACCAAGAGACCCAGTACTTC.

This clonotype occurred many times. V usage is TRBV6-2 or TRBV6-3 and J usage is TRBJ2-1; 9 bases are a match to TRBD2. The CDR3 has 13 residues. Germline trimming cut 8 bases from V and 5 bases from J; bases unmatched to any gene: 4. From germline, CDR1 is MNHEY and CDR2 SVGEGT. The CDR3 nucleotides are TGTGCCAGCTCCCCTAGCGGGGACAATGAGCAGTTCTTC. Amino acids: CASSPSGDNEQFF.

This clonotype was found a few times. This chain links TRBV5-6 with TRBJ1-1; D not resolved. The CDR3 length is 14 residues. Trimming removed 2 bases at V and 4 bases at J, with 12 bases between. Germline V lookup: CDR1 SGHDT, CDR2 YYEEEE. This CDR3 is CASSLVGVSTEAFF. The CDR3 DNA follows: TGTGCCAGCAGCTTAGTCGGCGTTAGCACTGAAGCTTTCTTT. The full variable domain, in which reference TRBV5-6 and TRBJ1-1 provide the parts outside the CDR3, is DAGVTQSPTHLIKTRGQQVTLRCSPKSGHDTVSWYQQALGQGPQFIFQYYEEEERQRGNFPDRFSGHQFPNYSSELNVNALLLGDSALYLCASSLVGVSTEAFFGQGTRLTVV.

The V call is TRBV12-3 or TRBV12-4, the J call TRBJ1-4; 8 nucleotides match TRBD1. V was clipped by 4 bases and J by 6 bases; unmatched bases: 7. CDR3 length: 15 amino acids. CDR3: CASSSQGASYEKLFF. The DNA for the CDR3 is TGTGCCAGCAGTTCCCAGGGGGCGAGCTATGAAAAACTGTTTTTT.

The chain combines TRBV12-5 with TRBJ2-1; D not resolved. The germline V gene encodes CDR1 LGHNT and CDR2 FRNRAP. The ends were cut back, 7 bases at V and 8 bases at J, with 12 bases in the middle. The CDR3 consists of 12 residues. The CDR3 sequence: CASVDSIYEQFF. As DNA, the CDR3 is TGTGCTAGTGTTGATAGCATCTATGAGCAGTTCTTC. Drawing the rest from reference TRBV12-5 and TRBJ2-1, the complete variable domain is DARVTQTPRHKVTEMGQEVTMRCQPILGHNTVFWYRQTMMQGLELLAYFRNRAPLDDSGMPKDRFSAEMPDATLATLKIQPSEPRDSAVYFCASVDSIYEQFFGPGTRLTVL.